Listed here are 23 T cell receptor beta chains from one sample, sequenced in a study of CD8+CD57+ T cells in acquired aplastic anemia. It was patients with CD8+CD57+ cell expansion by flow cytometry who were chosen for sequencing. The TCR beta profiling, which covered VDJ combination and CDR3 sequence, was carried out using genomic DNA as the template. TCRdb redid the calling of the reads with MiXCR, one entry per CDR3 protein. In the table there are roughly 290,000 distinct CDR3 sequences, 56% of which are singletons. The specimen was sorted CD4+, CD8+, or CD8+CD57+ T cells (not recorded which) from PBMCs. Source of these receptors: a human donor with aplastic anemia.

V gene TRBV7-4 combines with J gene TRBJ1-6; D is uncertain. V lost 4 bases and J 7 bases, leaving 11 bases between the germline ends. Germline V lookup: CDR1 SGHVT, CDR2 SQSDAQ. This CDR3 has 14 residues. This chain's CDR3 is CASSSTDGNSPLHF. CDR3 DNA: TGTGCCAGCAGCTCAACAGATGGAAATTCACCCCTCCACTTT.

In this sample, this clonotype turned up many times. CDR3 in amino acids: CASSDTLTETQYF. CDR3 nucleotides: TGTGCCAGCAGTGACACACTAACAGAGACCCAGTACTTC. The chain uses TRBV25-1 and TRBJ2-5, with D unclear. This CDR3 is built from 13 residues. Germline lookup yields CDR1 MGHDK and CDR2 SYGVNS. Trimming shortened V by 3 bases and J by 4 bases, and 9 bases separated the two germline ends.

The chain joins TRBV19 to TRBJ1-2; no firm D call. Deletions cut 4 bases from V and 4 bases from J, with 7 bases between. CDR1 and CDR2 (germline): LNHDA, SQIVND (reference sequence). This CDR3 has 12 amino acids. The CDR3 DNA reads as TGTGCCAGTAGTAAGGGAGGCTATGGCTACACCTTC. Amino acid sequence: CASSKGGYGYTF.

Details on this clonotype: A junction boundary mismatches the germline segment, possibly from a read error. In nucleotides, the CDR3 is TGTGCCAGCAGTCAACCGGGTAGCGGGGGACTTGGGCAGTACTTC. Protein product: CASSQPGSGGLGQYF. The chain has TRBV10-3 and TRBJ2-7; TRBD2 matches 9 bases. Germline CDR1 ENHRY, CDR2 SYGVKD. The CDR3 extends over 15 amino acids.

The rearrangement uses TRBV5-1 and TRBJ2-7, with TRBD2 matching over 8 bases. The V segment lost 1 base and the J segment 2 bases; nucleotides outside the gene matches: 2. CDR3 length: 14 residues. Per germline, CDR1 SGHRS and CDR2 YFSETQ. The CDR3 sequence is CASSLTSGPYEQYF. As DNA, the CDR3 is TGCGCCAGCAGCTTGACTAGCGGCCCCTACGAGCAGTACTTC. The full variable domain, with the rest looked up from reference TRBV5-1 and TRBJ2-7, is KAGVTQTPRYLIKTRGQQVTLSCSPISGHRSVSWYQQTPGQGLQFLFEYFSETQRNKGNFPGRFSGRQFSNSRSEMNVSTLELGDSALYLCASSLTSGPYEQYFGPGTRLTVT.

In this sample, this clonotype turned up a few times. The J gene is TRBJ1-6, the V gene TRBV20-1; D may be TRBD1 (5 bases). Germline values: CDR1 DFQATT, CDR2 SNEGSKA (reference sequence). The CDR3 is 14 residues long. V gave up 0 bases and J gave up 7 bases, with 10 bases separating them. CDR3 amino acids: CSAREVAGNSPLHF. Here the CDR3 DNA reads TGCAGTGCTAGAGAAGTCGCAGGGAATTCACCCCTCCACTTT.

Only a few counts were recorded for this clonotype. This chain connects TRBV5-6 to TRBJ1-6; TRBD1 matches at 8 bases. This CDR3 has 14 residues. With 1 base clipped from V and 10 bases from J, the junction kept 4 bases outside the gene matches. Germline V lookup: CDR1 SGHDT, CDR2 YYEEEE. The CDR3 sequence: CASSLRTGNSPLHF. For the CDR3, the DNA is TGTGCCAGCAGCTTGCGGACAGGGAACTCACCCCTCCACTTT.

V usage is TRBV5-1 and J usage is TRBJ2-3, with D possibly matching TRBD1 (5 bases). Germline V gene data show CDR1 as SGHRS and CDR2 as YFSETQ. V lost 0 bases, J lost 1 base, and 9 bases lay in between. This CDR3 comprises 15 residues. The CDR3 is CASSLAGRGTDTQYF. CDR3 DNA: TGCGCCAGCAGCTTGGCCGGCAGGGGCACAGATACGCAGTATTTT.

The rearrangement uses TRBV19 and TRBJ1-1, with 7 nucleotides matching TRBD1. V gave up 5 bases and J gave up 4 bases; unmatched junction bases: 4. Germline CDR1 and CDR2: LNHDA and SQIVND (reference sequence). The CDR3 spans 13 residues. CDR3 sequence (DNA): TGTGCCAGTAGTCTCAGGGGGGTCACTGAAGCTTTCTTT. It codes for CASSLRGVTEAFF. Complete variable domain (other parts from reference TRBV19 and TRBJ1-1): DGGITQSPKYLFRKEGQNVTLSCEQNLNHDAMYWYRQDPGQGLRLIYYSQIVNDFQKGDIAEGYSVSREKKESFPLTVTSAQKNPTAFYLCASSLRGVTEAFFGQGTRLTVV.

In DNA, the CDR3 is TGCGCCAGCAGCTTTACTGGAGCCGAGAACTATGGCTACACCTTC. Its protein product is CASSFTGAENYGYTF. The V gene is TRBV5-1, the J gene TRBJ1-2; D not certain. With 2 bases removed from V and 2 bases from J, the gap between germline ends came to 13 bases. The CDR3 totals 15 residues. Germline CDR1 is SGHRS and CDR2 is YFSETQ.

The gene calls are TRBV11-2 and TRBJ2-5; 9 bases map to TRBD1. The germline V gene has CDR1 SGHAT and CDR2 FQNNGV. V was clipped by 3 bases and J by 7 bases; unmatched bases: 6. The CDR3 is 14 amino acids. This CDR3 reads CASSFGQGLGTQYF. Here the CDR3 DNA reads TGTGCCAGCAGCTTCGGACAGGGGTTGGGGACCCAGTACTTC. Looking up the rest from reference TRBV11-2 and TRBJ2-5 gives the full variable domain: EAGVAQSPRYKIIEKRQSVAFWCNPISGHATLYWYQQILGQGPKLLIQFQNNGVVDDSQLPKDRFSAERLKGVDSTLKIQPAKLEDSAVYLCASSFGQGLGTQYFGPGTRLLVL.

J is TRBJ2-2 and V is TRBV5-1; tentatively, D is TRBD1 or TRBD2 (6 bases each). V lost 1 base and J 6 bases, leaving 13 bases between the germline ends. Germline assignment: CDR1 SGHRS and CDR2 YFSETQ. This CDR3 contains 15 residues. CDR3 DNA sequence: TGCGCCAGCAGCTTGTTGGGGGGCGCGTCCGGGGAGCTGTTTTTT. It yields the protein CASSLLGGASGELFF.

This clonotype was detected a few times. J is TRBJ1-3 and V is TRBV10-3; possibly TRBD1 for D (5 bases). V gave up 4 bases and J gave up 0 bases, with 16 bases separating them. The CDR3 length is 17 residues. Germline V lookup: CDR1 ENHRY, CDR2 SYGVKD. CDR3 DNA: TGTGCCATCAGTGCAGGGCAGGCCCTCAGCTCTGGAAACACCATATATTTT. Translated: CAISAGQALSSGNTIYF.

The rearrangement links TRBV15 to TRBJ1-6; D is unclear. The germline V and J ends were trimmed by 1 base and 7 bases, with 5 bases remaining between them. This CDR3 has 13 amino acids. Germline V CDR1 and CDR2: LNHNV, YYDKDF (reference sequence). The CDR3 nucleotides read TGTGCCACCAGCAGAGGATCGAATTCACCCCTCCACTTT. Translated: CATSRGSNSPLHF.

This clonotype occurred many times. The chain recombines TRBV5-1 with TRBJ1-4; weak D call: TRBD1 (5 bases). CDR1 and CDR2 (germline): SGHRS, YFSETQ. Trimming shortened V by 4 bases and J by 8 bases, and 24 bases separated the two germline ends. This CDR3 is built from 17 residues. This CDR3 is CASSPEMSEGYFEKLFF. The CDR3, as DNA: TGCGCCAGCAGCCCGGAGATGTCGGAGGGGTACTTCGAAAAACTGTTTTTT.

The V and J genes are TRBV20-1 and TRBJ2-7; D is possibly TRBD1 (6 bases). Trimming took 0 bases from V and 6 from J, leaving 18 bases between them. Germline loops: CDR1 DFQATT, CDR2 SNEGSKA (reference sequence). This CDR3 has 15 residues. Here the CDR3 reads CSARDWAQGISEQYF. The CDR3 coding sequence is TGCAGTGCTAGAGATTGGGCACAGGGAATAAGCGAGCAGTACTTC.

This clonotype was recorded many times. This chain links TRBV5-1 with TRBJ1-4; 8 nucleotides match TRBD1. This CDR3 region has 15 residues. Looked up from germline, CDR1 is SGHRS and CDR2 is YFSETQ. V shed 3 bases and J 8 bases; nucleotides not matched to a gene: 9. The CDR3, as DNA: TGCGCCAGCAGCTCCTGGGACAGGAAGGACGAAAAACTGTTTTTT. Residues: CASSSWDRKDEKLFF.

The chain recombines TRBV6-1 with TRBJ2-1; D gene ambiguous. TRBJ2-5 matches the DNA end more closely, so the J call is doubtful. CDR1 is MNHNS, CDR2 SASEGT, per germline. The CDR3 spans 13 residues. In DNA form, the CDR3 reads TGTGCCAGCAGTCGTCGAATCCAAGAGACCCAGTACTTC. It is translated as CASSRRIQETQYF.

This chain joins TRBV7-2 and TRBJ1-1; 7 nucleotides agree with TRBD1. This CDR3 has 12 amino acids. In germline, CDR1 is SGHTA, CDR2 FQGNSA. Germline trimming cut 2 bases from V and 6 bases from J; bases unmatched to any gene: 0. The DNA of the CDR3 is TGTGCCAGCAGCTTACAGGGGGCTGAAGCTTTCTTT. This translates into CASSLQGAEAFF.

CDR3 nucleotides: TGTGCCATCAGTGACGGGGGCGGGACGCGGGGCACAGATACGCAGTATTTT. Translation: CAISDGGGTRGTDTQYF. The J gene is TRBJ2-3, the V gene TRBV10-3; the D call may be TRBD1 or TRBD2 (6 bases each). Trimming cost V 3 bases and J 1 base, with 17 bases left between them. CDR3 length equals 17 residues. CDR1 is ENHRY, CDR2 SYGVKD, per germline.

The sample holds many counts of this clonotype. The chain uses TRBV20-1 and TRBJ1-2, with 10 bases that match TRBD1. The CDR3 is 14 amino acids. Germline V gene data show CDR1 as DFQATT and CDR2 as SNEGSKA (reference sequence). Trimming removed 3 bases from V and 4 bases from J; junction bases left unmatched: 5. CDR3 sequence (DNA): TGCAGTGCTAGCCGGACAGGGGGAGGCTATGGCTACACCTTC. It is translated as CSASRTGGGYGYTF.

This clonotype was counted many times. Sequence at one end of the junction differs from germline and may be a read error. This chain connects TRBV5-1 to TRBJ1-3; D ambiguous. Germline CDR1 SGHRS, CDR2 YFSETQ. The CDR3 consists of 13 residues. CDR3 region: CASSPMPESEQNF. In DNA, the CDR3 is TGCGCCAGCAGCCCCATGCCGGAGAGCGAACAAAACTTT.

As for this clonotype: This sequence may be a read error, since a much larger clone differs from it by one base. The J gene is TRBJ2-2, the V gene TRBV2, with 8 bases aligning to TRBD1. Germline V gene lookup returns CDR1 SNHLY and CDR2 FYNNEI. The length of the CDR3 is 15 residues. Written as DNA, the CDR3 is TGTGCCAGCAGGCTATGGACAGGGAAGGCCGGGGAGCTGTCTTTT. Translation gives CASRLWTGKAGELSF.